This is a list of T cell receptor beta chains from one sample in a study of T cell clonotyping in hematopoietic cell transplantation. TCRdb keeps only in-frame clones here, not all; method: immunoSEQ multiplex PCR. The sample holds more than 70,000 clones, about 96% seen once. Sequences were derived from peripheral blood mononuclear cells, sampled before stem cell transplant. These receptors originate from a woman aged 45-65 years with acute myeloid leukemia. Some clones in this sample may be carry-over from other donors' samples. Both conserved end residues are part of each CDR3. D genes are given only for firm matches. Size is stated for part of the rows, as once, few or many counts, or as a class when the clone is expanded.

J gene,D gene,V gene,clone size,CDR3 DNA,CDR3 protein
TRBJ2-3,TRBD2,TRBV30,once,TGTGCCTGGAGGAGCAGCGGGGGGGTGGCACCAGATACGCAGTATTTT,CAWRSSGGVAPDTQYF
TRBJ2-1,.,TRBV19,.,TGTGCCAGTAGTATACTAGATTCCAGGGTAGATAATGAGCAGTTCTTC,CASSILDSRVDNEQFF
TRBJ2-7,TRBD2,TRBV9,.,TGTGCCAGCAGCGTAGGGACTAGCGGGAGCTACGAGCAGTACTTC,CASSVGTSGSYEQYF
TRBJ2-7,TRBD2,TRBV7-2,.,TGTGCCAGCAGCTTATTAGCGGGAGAGTACGAGCAGTACTTC,CASSLLAGEYEQYF
TRBJ2-4,TRBD2,TRBV6-5,.,TGTGCCAGCAGTTACGGGTCAGGGAGGGACATTCAGTACTTC,CASSYGSGRDIQYF
TRBJ1-1,.,TRBV5-6,.,TGTGCCAGCAGCTTCGTTAGCCAGCTGAACACTGAAGCTTTCTTT,CASSFVSQLNTEAFF
TRBJ1-1,.,TRBV2,.,TGTGCCACCGTCATCTACAGCAACACTGAAGCTTTCTTT,CATVIYSNTEAFF
TRBJ2-1,.,TRBV7-6,.,TGTGCCAGCAGCACCACCCGGGGTAGCGCCGTGCAGTTCTTC,CASSTTRGSAVQFF
TRBJ1-1,.,TRBV4-1,.,TGCGCCAGCAGCCAAGAAGGAACGCGGCAGGGTACTGAAGCTTTCTTT,CASSQEGTRQGTEAFF
TRBJ2-5,.,TRBV6-1,.,TGTGCCAGCGGGGACTTCCAAGAGACCCAGTACTTC,CASGDFQETQYF
TRBJ2-5,.,TRBV29-1,once,TGCAGCTCCTACACCCAAGAGACCCAGTACTTC,CSSYTQETQYF
TRBJ2-3,.,TRBV5-4,.,TGTGCCAGCAGCTTGGTGGCGGGGACTAGCACAGATACGCAGTATTTT,CASSLVAGTSTDTQYF
TRBJ1-2,.,TRBV5-6,.,TGTGCCAGCAGCTTAAAGGGTCATGGCTACACCTTC,CASSLKGHGYTF
TRBJ1-4,.,TRBV2,.,TGTGCCATCCGACGACAATCCGTGGATGAAAAACTGTTTTTT,CAIRRQSVDEKLFF
TRBJ1-5,.,TRBV5-1,.,TGCGCCAGCAGCCTGGAGGGAGCCGGTCAGCCCCAGCATTTT,CASSLEGAGQPQHF
TRBJ1-2,TRBD1,TRBV27,.,TGTGCCAGCAGTCGTACACAGGGGGCGTTTGGCTACACCTTC,CASSRTQGAFGYTF
TRBJ1-6,TRBD1,TRBV30,.,TGTGCCTGGAACTTTCAGGGGGCTCATTCACCCCTCCACTTT,CAWNFQGAHSPLHF
TRBJ2-1,.,TRBV11-3,.,TGTGCCAGCAGCCGACTGGGGGCGGGGGCACCTAATGAGCAGTTCTTC,CASSRLGAGAPNEQFF
TRBJ1-1,TRBD1,TRBV30,once,TGTGCATTCGGACAGGGGGCGGTAACTGAAGCTTTCTTT,CAFGQGAVTEAFF
TRBJ2-4,.,TRBV9,.,TGTGCCAGCAGCGTAGAGGGGGGACTATTCCTAGCCAAAAACATTCAGTACTTC,CASSVEGGLFLAKNIQYF
TRBJ2-7,TRBD1,TRBV5-6,.,TGTGCCAGCAGCGCCGGGACAGGGAGCTCCTACGAGCAGTACTTC,CASSAGTGSSYEQYF
TRBJ2-5,.,TRBV19,.,TGTGCCAGTAGTATAGCTTATGGGGACGGAGAGACCCAGTACTTC,CASSIAYGDGETQYF
TRBJ2-3,.,TRBV7-9,.,TGTGCCAGCAGCTTAAGAGACAGAAGGGATACGCAGTATTTT,CASSLRDRRDTQYF
TRBJ1-2,TRBD1,TRBV30,.,TGTGCCTGGAGCTTACAGGGGCATAACTATGGCTACACCTTC,CAWSLQGHNYGYTF
TRBJ1-4,.,TRBV4-1,.,TGCGCCAGCAGCCAAGATAGGAGGCTGGGGGGGATTAATGAAAAACTGTTTTTT,CASSQDRRLGGINEKLFF
TRBJ1-4,.,TRBV6-5,.,TGTGCCAGCAGTTACTCTCACCGTGTCGGTGAAAAACTGTTTTTT,CASSYSHRVGEKLFF
TRBJ1-4,.,TRBV28,.,TGTGCCAGCAGTTTATCAGGGTACGAAAAACTGTTTTTT,CASSLSGYEKLFF
TRBJ2-3,.,TRBV28,.,TGTGCCAGCTTAAACGGGTTGGGGACAGATACGCAGTATTTT,CASLNGLGTDTQYF
TRBJ2-7,TRBD1,TRBV11-2,.,TGTGCCAGCAGCAGGGACAGGGTTCGCTCCTACGAGCAGTACTTC,CASSRDRVRSYEQYF
TRBJ2-5,.,TRBV7-7,once,TGTGCTAGCAGCATTCTCCCCCTGGAGACCCAGTACTTC,CASSILPLETQYF
TRBJ2-1,.,TRBV30,once,TGTGCCTGTCGGCTCGTTCCGCCTCTCTACAATGAGCAGTTCTTC,CACRLVPPLYNEQFF
TRBJ2-3,.,TRBV27,.,TGTGCCAGCAGTTTATCTCCCCCCAGGGTGCTCCTCGATACGCAGTATTTT,CASSLSPPRVLLDTQYF
TRBJ2-1,TRBD2,TRBV5-1,.,TGCGCCAGCAGGTTGGTAGCGGGAGGCTCCTACAATGAGCAGTTCTTC,CASRLVAGGSYNEQFF
TRBJ1-3,.,TRBV4-1,once,TGCGCCAGCAGCCAAGAACCCTCTGGAAACACCATATATTTT,CASSQEPSGNTIYF
TRBJ2-3,TRBD1,TRBV7-2,.,TGTGCCAGCAGCTTGGGACAGGATTGGGATACGCAGTATTTT,CASSLGQDWDTQYF
TRBJ2-7,TRBD1,TRBV30,.,TGTGCCTGGGGGGGACAGTATTACGAGCAGTACTTC,CAWGGQYYEQYF
TRBJ1-2,TRBD1,TRBV6-1,once,TGTGCCAGCAGTGTTAGCCCCGGGACAGGGGGCCACACCTTC,CASSVSPGTGGHTF
TRBJ2-3,.,TRBV11-2,.,TGTGCCAGCAGCTTAGAGAGGGGGAGGAGAGATACGCAGTATTTT,CASSLERGRRDTQYF
TRBJ2-5,.,TRBV25-1,.,TGTGCCAGCAGTGCGTTGGGGGCTGCGGCGGGGACCCAGTACTTC,CASSALGAAAGTQYF
TRBJ1-1,.,TRBV5-1,once,TGCGCCAGCAGCTTGTGGAGGGAGAACACTGAAGCTTTCTTT,CASSLWRENTEAFF
TRBJ1-2,.,TRBV7-6,.,TGTGCCAGCAGCTTAGGGGGGCTGGATGGCTACACCTTC,CASSLGGLDGYTF
TRBJ2-7,TRBD2,TRBV5-8,.,TGTGCCAGCAGCTTGGGGCGGGGGTACTCCTACGAGCAGTACTTC,CASSLGRGYSYEQYF
TRBJ1-1,.,TRBV29-1,.,TGCAGCGTTGGATGGGCTACGAACACTGAAGCTTTCTTT,CSVGWATNTEAFF
TRBJ1-1,.,TRBV4-1,.,TGCGCCAGCAGCCAGACCGGGACACCCACTGTCTTT,CASSQTGTPTVF
TRBJ2-7,TRBD2,TRBV18,.,TGTGCCAGCTCACCAGCGGGGGATAGCAGCGAGCAGTACTTC,CASSPAGDSSEQYF
TRBJ2-5,.,TRBV7-3,.,TGTGCCAGCAGCGCGGGGAGCCAAGAGACCCAGTACTTC,CASSAGSQETQYF
TRBJ2-5,TRBD2,TRBV30,.,TGTGCCTGGAGAGGCGGGGGGGCCCTCCAAGAGACCCAGTACTTC,CAWRGGGALQETQYF
TRBJ2-3,.,TRBV10-2,once,TGCGCCAGCAGTGAGAGGGGCACAGATACGCAGTATTTT,CASSERGTDTQYF